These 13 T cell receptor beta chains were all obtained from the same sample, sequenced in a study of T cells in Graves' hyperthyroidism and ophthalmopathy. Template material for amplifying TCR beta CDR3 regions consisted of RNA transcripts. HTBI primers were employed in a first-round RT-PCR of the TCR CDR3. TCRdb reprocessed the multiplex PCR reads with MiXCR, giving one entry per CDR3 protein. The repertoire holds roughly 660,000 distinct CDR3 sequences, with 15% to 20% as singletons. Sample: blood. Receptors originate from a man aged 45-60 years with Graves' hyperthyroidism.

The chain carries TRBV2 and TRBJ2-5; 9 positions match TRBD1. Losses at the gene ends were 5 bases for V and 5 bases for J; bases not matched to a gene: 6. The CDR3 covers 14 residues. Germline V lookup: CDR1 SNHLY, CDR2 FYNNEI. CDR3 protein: CASSQQGAGETQYF. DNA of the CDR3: TGTGCCAGCAGTCAACAGGGGGCGGGGGAGACCCAGTACTTC.

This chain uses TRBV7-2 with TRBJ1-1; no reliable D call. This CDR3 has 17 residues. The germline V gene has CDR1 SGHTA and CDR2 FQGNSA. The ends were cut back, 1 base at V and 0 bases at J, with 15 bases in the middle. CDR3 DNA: TGTGCCAGCAGCTTAGACAGCCCCGAGGCGGTGAACACTGAAGCTTTCTTT. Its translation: CASSLDSPEAVNTEAFF.

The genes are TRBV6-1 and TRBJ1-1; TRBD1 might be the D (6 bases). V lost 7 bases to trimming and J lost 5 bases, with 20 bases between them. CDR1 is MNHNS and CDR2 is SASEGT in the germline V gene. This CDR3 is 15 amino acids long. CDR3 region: CASTNPRGLRTEAFF. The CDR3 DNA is TGTGCCAGCACTAACCCCCGGGGGCTAAGGACTGAAGCTTTCTTT.

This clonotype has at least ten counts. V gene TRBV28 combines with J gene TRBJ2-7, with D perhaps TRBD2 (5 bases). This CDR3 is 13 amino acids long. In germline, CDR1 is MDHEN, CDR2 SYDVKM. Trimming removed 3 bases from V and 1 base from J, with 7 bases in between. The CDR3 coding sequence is TGTGCCAGCAGTTTTGCGGGTTCCTACGAGCAGTACTTC. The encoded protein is CASSFAGSYEQYF. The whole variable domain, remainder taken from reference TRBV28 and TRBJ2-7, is DVKVTQSSRYLVKRTGEKVFLECVQDMDHENMFWYRQDPGLGLRLIYFSYDVKMKEKGDIPEGYSVSREKKERFSLILESASTNQTSMYLCASSFAGSYEQYFGPGTRLTVT.

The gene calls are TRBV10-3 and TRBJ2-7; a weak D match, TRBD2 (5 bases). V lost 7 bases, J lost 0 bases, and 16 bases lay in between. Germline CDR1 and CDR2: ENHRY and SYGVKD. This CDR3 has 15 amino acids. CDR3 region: CAINGWAGISYEQYF. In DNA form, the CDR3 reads TGTGCCATCAATGGCTGGGCGGGCATCTCCTACGAGCAGTACTTC.

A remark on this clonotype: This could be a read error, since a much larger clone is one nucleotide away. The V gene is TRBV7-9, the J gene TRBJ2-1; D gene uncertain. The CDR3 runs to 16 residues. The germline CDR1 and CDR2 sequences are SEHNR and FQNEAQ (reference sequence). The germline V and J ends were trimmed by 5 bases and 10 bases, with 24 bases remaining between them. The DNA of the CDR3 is TGTGCCAGCAGCACACAGCTCGCGGTCTCAAGTGGGGAGCAGTTCTTC. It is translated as CASSTQLAVSSGEQFF.

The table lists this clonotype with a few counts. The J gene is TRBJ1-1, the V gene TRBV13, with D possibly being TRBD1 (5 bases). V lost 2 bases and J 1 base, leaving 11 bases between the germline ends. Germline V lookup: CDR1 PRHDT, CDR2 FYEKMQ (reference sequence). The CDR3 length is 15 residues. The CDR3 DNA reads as TGTGCCAGCAGCTTAAATGAGGGGTGGAACACTGAAGCTTTCTTT. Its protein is CASSLNEGWNTEAFF.

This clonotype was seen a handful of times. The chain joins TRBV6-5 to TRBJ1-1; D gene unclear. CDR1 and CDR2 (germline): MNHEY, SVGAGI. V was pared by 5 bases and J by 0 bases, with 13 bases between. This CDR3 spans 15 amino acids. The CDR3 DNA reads TGTGCCAGCAGTGAGGAGCTGTATTTGAACACTGAAGCTTTCTTT. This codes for CASSEELYLNTEAFF.

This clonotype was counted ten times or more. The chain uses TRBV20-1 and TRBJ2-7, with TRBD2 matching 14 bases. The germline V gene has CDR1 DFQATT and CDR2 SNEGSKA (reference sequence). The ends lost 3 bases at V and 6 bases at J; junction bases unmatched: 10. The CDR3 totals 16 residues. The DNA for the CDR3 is TGCAGTGCTAGCCCCCTAGGGGGGACTAGCGGGAGCGAGCAGTACTTC. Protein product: CSASPLGGTSGSEQYF.

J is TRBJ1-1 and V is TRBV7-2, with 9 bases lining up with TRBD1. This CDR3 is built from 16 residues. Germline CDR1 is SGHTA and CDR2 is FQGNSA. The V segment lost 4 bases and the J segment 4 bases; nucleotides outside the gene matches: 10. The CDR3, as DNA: TGTGCCAGCAGCTCCGTGGACAGGGGAGGTATCACTGAAGCTTTCTTT. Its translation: CASSSVDRGGITEAFF.

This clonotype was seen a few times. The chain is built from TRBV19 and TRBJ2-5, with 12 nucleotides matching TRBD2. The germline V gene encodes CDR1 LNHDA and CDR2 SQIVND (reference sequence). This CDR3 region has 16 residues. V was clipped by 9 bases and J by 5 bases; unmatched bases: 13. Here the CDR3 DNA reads TGTGCCAGCGAGGATTCGCGGACTAGCGGGATTGAGACCCAGTACTTC. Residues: CASEDSRTSGIETQYF. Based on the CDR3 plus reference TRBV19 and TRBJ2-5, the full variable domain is DGGITQSPKYLFRKEGQNVTLSCEQNLNHDAMYWYRQDPGQGLRLIYYSQIVNDFQKGDIAEGYSVSREKKESFPLTVTSAQKNPTAFYLCASEDSRTSGIETQYFGPGTRLLVL.

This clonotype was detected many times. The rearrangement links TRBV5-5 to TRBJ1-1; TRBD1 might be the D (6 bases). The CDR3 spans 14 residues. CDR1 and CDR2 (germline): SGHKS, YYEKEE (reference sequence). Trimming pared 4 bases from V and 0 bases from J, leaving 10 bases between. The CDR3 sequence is CASSEGGLNTEAFF. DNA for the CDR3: TGTGCCAGCAGCGAGGGGGGGTTGAACACTGAAGCTTTCTTT.

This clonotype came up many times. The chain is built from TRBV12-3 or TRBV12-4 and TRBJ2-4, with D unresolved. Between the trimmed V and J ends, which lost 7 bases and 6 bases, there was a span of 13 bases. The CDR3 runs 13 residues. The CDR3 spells CASTNGLGNIQYF. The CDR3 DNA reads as TGTGCCAGCACAAATGGTCTGGGAAACATTCAGTACTTC.